The next 5 T cell receptor beta chains were all read from a single sample in a study of T cell changes during pregnancy in multiple sclerosis. Sequencing used immunoSEQ multiplex PCR; TCRdb keeps in-frame clones, though not all of them. Found here are about 68,000 clones, about nine tenths of them singletons; the top ten hold 1.5%. The material was peripheral blood, obtained in the third trimester of pregnancy. These receptors all come from a female donor with multiple sclerosis, enrolled in a pregnancy study.

The V and J genes are TRBV2 and TRBJ1-6; no reliable D call. This CDR3 is 13 amino acids long. The V end lost 3 bases, the J end lost 11 bases, and 11 bases lay between the germline ends. Germline CDR1 reads SNHLY; CDR2 reads FYNNEI. As DNA, the CDR3 is TGTGCCAGCAGTGACTTGGAGGCGACACCCCTCCACTTT. It is translated as CASSDLEATPLHF.

CDR3 sequence: CASSQGGYTEAFF. CDR3 nucleotide sequence: TGTGCCAGCAGCCAAGGAGGGTACACTGAAGCTTTCTTT. The chain couples TRBV7-3 to TRBJ1-1; unclear D gene. Per the germline V gene, CDR1 is SGHTA and CDR2 is FQGTGA. The germline V and J ends were trimmed by 5 bases and 3 bases, with 10 bases remaining between them. This CDR3 comprises 13 residues.

The chain joins TRBV9 to TRBJ1-1; 11 bases line up with TRBD1. Germline assignment: CDR1 SGDLS and CDR2 YYNGEE. The CDR3 loop spans 15 amino acids. J was trimmed by 3 bases and V by 3 bases; bases with no gene match: 4. This CDR3 is CASSGGTGGYTEAFF. The DNA for the CDR3 is TGTGCCAGCAGCGGAGGGACAGGGGGATACACTGAAGCTTTCTTT.

The CDR3 loop is CASSLPPGETQYF. The CDR3 DNA reads as TGTGCCAGCAGCCTGCCCCCGGGGGAGACCCAGTACTTC. The V gene is TRBV7-9, the J gene TRBJ2-5; TRBD2 might be the D (5 bases). Trimming shortened V by 5 bases and J by 5 bases, and 12 bases separated the two germline ends. This CDR3 comprises 13 residues. Germline V gene lookup returns CDR1 SEHNR and CDR2 FQNEAQ (reference sequence).

The chain combines TRBV6-1 with TRBJ1-2; the match to TRBD1 covers 7 bases. V trimming: 0 bases; J trimming: 4 bases; junction bases outside the gene matches: 5. This CDR3 has 15 amino acids. From germline, CDR1 is MNHNS and CDR2 SASEGT. Here the CDR3 DNA reads TGTGCCAGCAGTGAAGCTGAGGGGGCTCGCTATGGCTACACCTTC. Translated, it gives CASSEAEGARYGYTF.